Below, 4 T cell receptor beta chains from the same sample are listed, as sequenced in a study of T-cell reconstitution after alpha-beta-depleted transplantation in children. The library targeted TCRbeta and was prepared with unique molecular identifiers. From the PCR reads, TCRdb called clonotypes with MiXCR, one entry per CDR3 protein. The repertoire holds approximately 500,000 distinct CDR3 sequences, with 27% as singletons. The starting material was PBMCs, obtained before TCRalphabeta/CD19-depleted stem cell transplant. The source is a boy in the first two years of life with Wiskott-Aldrich syndrome, due to receive a stem cell transplant.

The chain is built from TRBV28 and TRBJ2-4, with 9 bases aligning to TRBD1. Germline V lookup: CDR1 MDHEN, CDR2 SYDVKM. The ends lost 4 bases at V and 9 bases at J; junction bases unmatched: 10. The CDR3 contains 15 residues. CDR3 loop: CASSSVQGALGIQYF. DNA of the CDR3: TGTGCCAGCAGTTCCGTACAGGGGGCTTTGGGCATTCAGTACTTC.

This clonotype was detected only a few times. The chain combines TRBV7-9 with TRBJ2-7; D gene uncertain. The CDR3 contains 14 residues. Germline assignment: CDR1 SEHNR and CDR2 FQNEAQ (reference sequence). Between the trimmed V and J ends, which lost 4 bases and 1 base, there was a span of 11 bases. The CDR3 here is CASSSHATSYEQYF. The DNA for the CDR3 is TGTGCCAGCAGCTCCCACGCGACGTCCTACGAGCAGTACTTC.

This clonotype was counted between two and nine times. The chain links TRBV5-1 to TRBJ2-3; 10 positions agree with TRBD2. This CDR3 is 16 amino acids long. The germline V gene encodes CDR1 SGHRS and CDR2 YFSETQ. Unmatched junction bases numbered 3, after V lost 0 bases and J lost 2 bases. The CDR3 region has the DNA TGCGCCAGCAGCTTGGGGACTAGCGGAGACACAGATACGCAGTATTTT. Amino acid sequence: CASSLGTSGDTDTQYF.

J is TRBJ2-7 and V is TRBV5-1, with D perhaps TRBD2 (5 bases). This CDR3 spans 15 amino acids. Germline CDR1 and CDR2: SGHRS and YFSETQ. V was shortened by 5 bases and J by 2 bases, with 17 bases between the two germline ends. CDR3 sequence (DNA): TGCGCCAGCAGTTCGAGCGCTGGGAGAGCCTACGAGCAGTACTTC. This sequence encodes CASSSSAGRAYEQYF.